The present TCR beta chain was sequenced within a study of T cell repertoires in cytomegalovirus infection. This clonotype was counted between two and nine times. The antigen remains undetermined. The V end was cut by 6 bases, the J end by 4 bases, with 16 bases between. The CDR3 has 15 amino acids. The germline gives CDR1 MNHNS, CDR2 SASEGT. TCRdb reprocessed the reads with MiXCR, giving one entry per CDR3 protein. In the table there are around 540,000 distinct CDR3 sequences, 33% of which are singletons. The J gene is TRBJ1-5, the V gene TRBV6-1; no clear D gene. This TCR came from a human donor in good health (CMV status not recorded). Some clones in this sample may be carry-over from other donors' samples. The specimen comprised cultured PBMCs, sampled from culture after CMV antigen stimulation. The CDR3 sequence: CASRSKPRANQPQHF. CDR3 nucleotides: TGTGCCAGCAGATCCAAGCCTAGGGCGAATCAGCCCCAGCATTTT.